Shown below are 22 T cell receptor beta chains from a single sample sequenced in a study of long-term antiretroviral therapy in people with HIV. The run of the v3.0 immunoSEQ assay was at survey level. Assay used: immunoSEQ multiplex PCR; TCRdb lists only in-frame clones, some missing. This table has about 15,000 clones, roughly 75% appearing once. Sample: unsorted PBMCs, taken 1.5 years before starting antiretroviral therapy. All receptors derive from a woman aged 50 to 60 with HIV.

This sequence joins TRBV10-2 and TRBJ1-5; 7 bases fit TRBD1. The V gene's germline CDR1 is WSHSY and CDR2 SAAADI. With 6 bases clipped from V and 5 bases from J, the junction kept 7 bases outside the gene matches. The CDR3 sequence is 14 residues long. CDR3 region: CASRPGQVHQPQHF. The DNA for the CDR3 is TGCGCCAGCAGACCTGGACAGGTGCATCAGCCCCAGCATTTT.

The genes are TRBV5-1 and TRBJ1-6, with D perhaps TRBD1 (5 bases). This CDR3 has 15 amino acids. Per germline, CDR1 SGHRS and CDR2 YFSETQ. V was shortened by 4 bases and J by 5 bases, with 13 bases between the two germline ends. The CDR3 DNA reads as TGCGCCAGCAGCGCATCTGGACACAATAATTCACCCCTCCACTTT. This codes for CASSASGHNNSPLHF.

This chain links TRBV30 with TRBJ1-2; D uncertain. From germline, CDR1 is GTSNPN and CDR2 SVGIG (reference sequence). V was trimmed by 4 bases and J by 3 bases, leaving 9 bases between them. The CDR3 has 12 amino acids. CDR3 sequence reads: CAWKGRHYGYTF. The CDR3 DNA reads as TGTGCCTGGAAGGGCAGACACTATGGCTACACCTTC. Full variable domain (remainder filled in from reference TRBV30 and TRBJ1-2): SQTIHQWPATLVQPVGSPLSLECTVEGTSNPNLYWYRQAAGRGLQLLFYSVGIGQISSEVPQNLSASRPQDRQFILSSKKLLLSDSGFYLCAWKGRHYGYTFGSGTRLTVV.

This chain links TRBV29-1 with TRBJ2-3; 7 positions agree with TRBD1. CDR1 is SQVTM and CDR2 is ANQGSEA in the germline V gene. This CDR3 spans 14 amino acids. Germline trimming cut 7 bases from V and 0 bases from J; bases unmatched to any gene: 7. CDR3 amino acids: CSGGRQGSTDTQYF. The DNA of the CDR3 is TGCAGCGGCGGGCGACAGGGTAGCACAGATACGCAGTATTTT.

The V and J genes are TRBV7-6 and TRBJ2-3, with 8 bases fitting TRBD2. J was trimmed by 3 bases and V by 1 base; bases with no gene match: 3. Per germline, CDR1 SGHVS and CDR2 FNYEAQ. The CDR3 is 15 residues long. The CDR3 DNA follows: TGTGCCAGCAGCTTAGGGGCGGGGGGAACAGATACGCAGTATTTT. Encoded protein: CASSLGAGGTDTQYF. The full variable domain, completed using reference TRBV7-6 and TRBJ2-3, is GAGVSQSPRYKVTKRGQDVALRCDPISGHVSLYWYRQALGQGPEFLTYFNYEAQQDKSGLPNDRFSAERPEGSISTLTIQRTEQRDSAMYRCASSLGAGGTDTQYFGPGTRLTVL.

The CDR3 bases are TGTGCCAGCCGACTAGCGGGGAGCTCCTACGAGCAGTACTTC. Translation gives CASRLAGSSYEQYF. The rearrangement joins TRBV14 to TRBJ2-7; TRBD2 matches at 11 bases. V was pared by 8 bases and J by 0 bases, with 3 bases of the junction left unmatched. The CDR3 spans 14 residues. CDR1 SGHDN and CDR2 FVKESK come from the germline V gene.

CDR3 sequence: CASSQGTGANTEAFF. DNA for the CDR3: TGCGCCAGCAGCCAAGGGACAGGGGCGAACACTGAAGCTTTCTTT. The J gene is TRBJ1-1, the V gene TRBV4-1; 9 bases fit TRBD1. This CDR3 is built from 15 residues. In germline, CDR1 is MGHRA, CDR2 YSYEKL. With V trimmed by 1 base and J by 1 base, 1 base remained unmatched.

This sequence joins TRBV5-1 and TRBJ1-1; 7 bases match TRBD1. The V segment lost 0 bases and the J segment 6 bases; nucleotides outside the gene matches: 2. This CDR3 spans 13 amino acids. From germline, CDR1 is SGHRS and CDR2 YFSETQ. CDR3 residues: CASSLGGTAEAFF. The CDR3 DNA reads TGCGCCAGCAGCTTGGGTGGGACAGCTGAAGCTTTCTTT.

The V and J genes are TRBV2 and TRBJ2-1, with TRBD2 matching 14 bases. V shed 4 bases, J shed 10 bases, and the junction held 6 bases outside the gene matches. The CDR3 runs 15 residues. CDR1 and CDR2 from the germline V gene are SNHLY and FYNNEI. The CDR3 region is CASSGTSGGYREQFF. In DNA, the CDR3 is TGTGCCAGCAGTGGGACTAGCGGGGGGTACCGGGAGCAGTTCTTC. The variable domain in full, with the rest retrieved from reference TRBV2 and TRBJ2-1, is EPEVTQTPSHQVTQMGQEVILRCVPISNHLYFYWYRQILGQKVEFLVSFYNNEISEKSEIFDDQFSVERPDGSNFTLKIRSTKLEDSAMYFCASSGTSGGYREQFFGPGTRLTVL.

The J gene is TRBJ1-2, the V gene TRBV6-5; no clear D. CDR1 MNHEY and CDR2 SVGAGI come from the germline V gene. CDR3 length: 14 amino acids. V was shortened by 5 bases and J by 3 bases, with 13 bases between the two germline ends. Here the CDR3 reads CASSPLWPDYGYTF. The CDR3 nucleotides are TGTGCCAGCAGTCCTTTGTGGCCCGACTATGGCTACACCTTC.

V gene TRBV4-1 combines with J gene TRBJ2-1; no clear D. There are 13 residues in the CDR3. Germline V gene lookup returns CDR1 MGHRA and CDR2 YSYEKL. The V and J ends lost 1 base and 6 bases respectively, with 7 bases between them. As DNA, the CDR3 is TGCGCCAGCAGCCAAGTGTCTGGCAATGAGCAGTTCTTC. Translation: CASSQVSGNEQFF.

The chain recombines TRBV5-1 with TRBJ2-2, with 9 nucleotides matching TRBD2. The CDR3 has 18 residues. The V segment lost 0 bases and the J segment 3 bases; nucleotides outside the gene matches: 9. Germline CDR1 SGHRS, CDR2 YFSETQ. The CDR3 DNA sequence: TGCGCCAGCAGCTTGGAGGTTAGCGGGGGTCATGACACCGGGGAGCTGTTTTTT. Its translation is CASSLEVSGGHDTGELFF.

The chain is built from TRBV21-1 and TRBJ2-7; the table's D call of TRBD1 was not tested on the DNA. TRBV21-1 is recorded as a pseudogene. The CDR3 consists of 16 residues. The CDR3 loop reads CASSKGGIGRHHEQYV. CDR3 DNA sequence: TGTGCCAGCAGCAAAGGGGGCATAGGTCGCCACCACGAGCAGTACGTC.

The chain couples TRBV11-2 to TRBJ1-3; no clear D. Between the trimmed V and J ends, which lost 0 bases and 4 bases, there was a span of 13 bases. The CDR3 covers 16 residues. Germline V lookup: CDR1 SGHAT, CDR2 FQNNGV. CDR3 protein: CASSLERIRGGNTIYF. The CDR3 DNA sequence: TGTGCCAGCAGCTTAGAACGGATCCGTGGAGGAAACACCATATATTTT.

This sequence joins TRBV5-1 and TRBJ1-1; D remains unclear. With 4 bases removed from V and 0 bases from J, the gap between germline ends came to 10 bases. The V gene's germline CDR1 is SGHRS and CDR2 YFSETQ. This CDR3 has 14 amino acids. Here the CDR3 reads CASSPVGLNTEAFF. The CDR3 region has the DNA TGCGCCAGCAGCCCCGTAGGGTTGAACACTGAAGCTTTCTTT. Using reference TRBV5-1 and TRBJ1-1 for the parts outside the CDR3, the full variable domain is KAGVTQTPRYLIKTRGQQVTLSCSPISGHRSVSWYQQTPGQGLQFLFEYFSETQRNKGNFPGRFSGRQFSNSRSEMNVSTLELGDSALYLCASSPVGLNTEAFFGQGTRLTVV.

The gene calls are TRBV11-2 and TRBJ2-7; D is possibly TRBD1 or TRBD2 (5 bases each). The germline gives CDR1 SGHAT, CDR2 FQNNGV. The CDR3 has 14 residues. Deletions cut 2 bases from V and 1 base from J, with 9 bases between. CDR3 protein: CASSLFRESYEQYF. The CDR3 DNA follows: TGTGCCAGCAGCTTATTCAGGGAGTCCTACGAGCAGTACTTC.

The chain combines TRBV5-1 with TRBJ2-3, with D perhaps TRBD2 (6 bases). The V gene lost 3 bases and the J gene lost 6 bases, with 14 bases spanning the gap. This CDR3 spans 14 amino acids. CDR1 is SGHRS, CDR2 YFSETQ, per germline. The CDR3 region has the DNA TGCGCCAGCAGCTCGGGCGGGACCCAGGATACGCAGTATTTT. Protein sequence: CASSSGGTQDTQYF.

The chain combines TRBV19 with TRBJ2-3; 9 bases align to TRBD2. CDR3 length equals 17 residues. Germline V gene sequence: CDR1 LNHDA, CDR2 SQIVND (reference sequence). Losses at the gene ends were 5 bases for V and 5 bases for J; bases not matched to a gene: 14. The CDR3 protein is CASSGPRGGGARDTQYF. The CDR3, as DNA: TGTGCCAGTAGTGGACCCCGGGGCGGGGGGGCACGAGATACGCAGTATTTT.

V is TRBV7-9 and J is TRBJ2-5; D is perhaps TRBD1 (5 bases). Deletions cut 5 bases from V and 2 bases from J, with 18 bases between. The CDR3 extends over 16 amino acids. CDR1 and CDR2 (germline): SEHNR, FQNEAQ (reference sequence). This chain's CDR3 is CASSPRTPFKQETQYF. CDR3 nucleotide sequence: TGTGCCAGCAGCCCACGGACACCCTTTAAACAAGAGACCCAGTACTTC.

V is TRBV9 and J is TRBJ2-7; D remains ambiguous. V dropped 3 bases and J dropped 5 bases, with 6 bases sitting between them. Germline loops: CDR1 SGDLS, CDR2 YYNGEE. The CDR3 is 11 residues long. The CDR3 DNA reads TGTGCCAGCAGCGACCGACACGAGCAGTACGTC. Its protein is CASSDRHEQYV.

V and J are TRBV7-9 and TRBJ1-6; D unresolved. CDR3 length equals 17 residues. Germline V gene sequence: CDR1 SEHNR, CDR2 FQNEAQ (reference sequence). Trimming cost V 0 bases and J 9 bases, with 18 bases left between them. The CDR3 here is CASSLAPHREAFSPLHF. CDR3 nucleotide sequence: TGTGCCAGCAGCTTAGCCCCTCACCGGGAGGCATTTTCACCCCTCCACTTT. The entire variable domain, with the rest obtained from reference TRBV7-9 and TRBJ1-6, is as follows: DTGVSQNPRHKITKRGQNVTFRCDPISEHNRLYWYRQTLGQGPEFLTYFQNEAQLEKSRLLSDRFSAERPKGSFSTLEIQRTEQGDSAMYLCASSLAPHREAFSPLHFGNGTRLTVT.

This clone was seen only a few times. The chain links TRBV19 to TRBJ1-6; D might be TRBD1 (6 bases). Per germline, CDR1 LNHDA and CDR2 SQIVND (reference sequence). V was pared by 4 bases and J by 9 bases, with 10 bases between. The CDR3 covers 13 residues. The CDR3 nucleotides are TGTGCCAGTAGTACAGGGGCAGGTTCACCCCTCCACTTT. It specifies CASSTGAGSPLHF.